This is a list of T cell receptor beta chains from one sample in a study of cytomegalovirus exposure and HLA in healthy donors. Only in-frame clones appear in the TCRdb table, and some are missing; sequencing was by immunoSEQ multiplex PCR. Seen in this sample are 140,000 to 150,000 clones; the ten most common clones hold 0.85% to 1%. The sequenced sample consisted of PBMCs. These TCRs come from a male donor in good health and CMV-seronegative. Each CDR3 is given with its conserved first and last residue. The order of the fields is V gene, J gene, CDR3 protein.

>TRBV5-1|TRBJ2-1
CASIPRAGTYNEQFF
>TRBV5-1|TRBJ2-7
CASSLAPGSYEQYF
>TRBV19|TRBJ1-5
CASSILAGFINQPQHF
>TRBV6-5|TRBJ1-1
CASSYSTILNTEAFF
>TRBV5-1|TRBJ2-1
CASSHLGDEQFF
>TRBV5-1|TRBJ1-4
CASSPQGAWEKLFF
>TRBV25-1|TRBJ1-5
CASSVSDRAHQPQHF
>TRBV30|TRBJ2-1
CAWSVLTGRGPFF
>TRBV6-5|TRBJ2-7
CASSSRLAGSSYEQYF
>TRBV19|TRBJ1-1
CASSPQRNTEAFF